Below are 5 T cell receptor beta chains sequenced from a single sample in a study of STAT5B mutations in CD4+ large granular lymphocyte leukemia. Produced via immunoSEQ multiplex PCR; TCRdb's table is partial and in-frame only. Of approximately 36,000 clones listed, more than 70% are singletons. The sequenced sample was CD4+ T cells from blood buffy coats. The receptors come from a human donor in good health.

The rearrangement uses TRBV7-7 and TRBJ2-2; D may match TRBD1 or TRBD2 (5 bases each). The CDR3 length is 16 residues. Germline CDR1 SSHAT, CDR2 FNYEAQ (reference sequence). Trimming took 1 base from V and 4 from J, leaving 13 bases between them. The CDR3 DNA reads TGTGCCAGCAGCTTAGAACGGGGCCCCGGCACCGGGGAGCTGTTTTTT. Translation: CASSLERGPGTGELFF.

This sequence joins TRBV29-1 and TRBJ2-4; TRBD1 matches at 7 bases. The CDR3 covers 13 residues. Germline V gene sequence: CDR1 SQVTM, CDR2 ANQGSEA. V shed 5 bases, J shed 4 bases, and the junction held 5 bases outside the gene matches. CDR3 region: CSVRQGSKNIQYF. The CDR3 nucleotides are TGCAGCGTTAGACAGGGTTCAAAAAACATTCAGTACTTC.

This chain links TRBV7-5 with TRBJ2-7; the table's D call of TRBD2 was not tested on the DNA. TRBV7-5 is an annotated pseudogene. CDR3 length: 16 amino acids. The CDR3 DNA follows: TGTGCCAGAAGCCCATTTGCGACTAACGACTCCTACGAGCAGTACTTC. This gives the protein CARSPFATNDSYEQYF.

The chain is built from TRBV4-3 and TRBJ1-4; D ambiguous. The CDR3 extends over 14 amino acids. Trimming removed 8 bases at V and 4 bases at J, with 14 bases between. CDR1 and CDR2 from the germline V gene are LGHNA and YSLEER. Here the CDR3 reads CASGRREGNEKLFF. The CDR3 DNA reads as TGCGCCAGCGGGCGACGCGAGGGTAATGAAAAACTGTTTTTT.

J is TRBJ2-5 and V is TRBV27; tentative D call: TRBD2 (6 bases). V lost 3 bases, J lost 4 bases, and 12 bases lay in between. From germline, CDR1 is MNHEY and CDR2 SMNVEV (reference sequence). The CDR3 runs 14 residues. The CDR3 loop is CASSFQGGLETQYF. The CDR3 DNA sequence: TGTGCCAGCAGTTTTCAAGGAGGGTTAGAGACCCAGTACTTC.